This passage covers 18 T cell receptor beta chains from one sample sequenced in a study of chemoradiotherapy in HPV16-positive cancers. Produced via immunoSEQ multiplex PCR; TCRdb's table is partial and in-frame only. The sample lists fewer than 6,500 clones; around 80% were seen once. The source material was tumor tissue, sampled from a patient who underwent chemoradiotherapy. The receptors come from a human donor with HPV-associated anogenital cancer.

The gene calls are TRBV6-1 and TRBJ1-1; 10 nucleotides match TRBD1. CDR1 MNHNS and CDR2 SASEGT come from the germline V gene. J gave up 4 bases and V 2 bases, and 7 bases lay outside the gene matches. The CDR3 length is 16 residues. The CDR3 here is CASSEIPGQGSTEAFF. In DNA, the CDR3 is TGTGCCAGCAGTGAAATACCGGGACAGGGGAGCACTGAAGCTTTCTTT.

This sequence joins TRBV2 and TRBJ1-1; no definite D call. V lost 6 bases and J lost 3, with 8 bases in between. The CDR3 sequence is 12 residues long. Germline loops: CDR1 SNHLY, CDR2 FYNNEI. The CDR3 DNA sequence: TGTGCCAGCAGAGTAGGCCACACTGAAGCTTTCTTT. This translates into CASRVGHTEAFF.

Here the CDR3 DNA reads TGTGCCAGCTCACCACCGGTGGGGGGCATTGAGCAGTACTTC. Translation gives CASSPPVGGIEQYF. This chain uses TRBV18 with TRBJ2-7; the D call may be TRBD1 or TRBD2 (6 bases each). Looked up from germline, CDR1 is KGHSH and CDR2 is LQKENI. Trimming pared 0 bases from V and 7 bases from J, leaving 13 bases between. The CDR3 has 14 residues.

The gene calls are TRBV10-3 and TRBJ2-7, with D maybe TRBD2 (5 bases). Trimming pared 10 bases from V and 2 bases from J, leaving 18 bases between. Germline V CDR1 and CDR2: ENHRY, SYGVKD. The CDR3 totals 14 residues. CDR3 DNA: TGTGCCACTACCCCCAAAGCGGAGCCCTACGAGCAGTACTTC. Translated, it gives CATTPKAEPYEQYF.

V gene TRBV2 combines with J gene TRBJ1-5; 8 bases agree with TRBD1. This CDR3 region has 15 residues. Germline CDR1 is SNHLY and CDR2 is FYNNEI. V lost 8 bases, J lost 0 bases, and 6 bases stayed unmatched. The CDR3 DNA follows: TGTGCCAGCCGGCAGGGGGCGTCTAGCAATCAGCCCCAGCATTTT. Its protein product is CASRQGASSNQPQHF.

The rearrangement joins TRBV7-9 to TRBJ2-5; no clear D gene. The V end lost 4 bases, the J end lost 1 base, and 4 bases lay between the germline ends. This CDR3 comprises 12 residues. Per the germline V gene, CDR1 is SEHNR and CDR2 is FQNEAQ (reference sequence). In DNA form, the CDR3 reads TGTGCCAGCAGCTATTCCCAAGAGACCCAGTACTTC. Translation: CASSYSQETQYF.

V usage is TRBV11-1 and J usage is TRBJ1-1; D not certain. The CDR3 is 13 amino acids. V dropped 3 bases and J dropped 4 bases, with 9 bases sitting between them. Per the germline V gene, CDR1 is SGHAT and CDR2 is FQDESV (reference sequence). DNA for the CDR3: TGTGCCAGCAGCTTCCCCAGTGGCACTGAAGCTTTCTTT. As protein: CASSFPSGTEAFF. The entire variable domain, with the rest obtained from reference TRBV11-1 and TRBJ1-1, is as follows: EAEVAQSPRYKITEKSQAVAFWCDPISGHATLYWYRQILGQGPELLVQFQDESVVDDSQLPKDRFSAERLKGVDSTLKIQPAELGDSAMYLCASSFPSGTEAFFGQGTRLTVV.

The rearrangement joins TRBV7-2 to TRBJ1-2; possibly TRBD1 for D (5 bases). Germline values: CDR1 SGHTA, CDR2 FQGNSA. There are 15 residues in the CDR3. Between the trimmed V and J ends, which lost 7 bases and 7 bases, there was a span of 22 bases. DNA for the CDR3: TGTGCCAGCACCTTGCGCCAGGGAGGCCTTTTTGGCTACACCTTC. This encodes CASTLRQGGLFGYTF.

The chain couples TRBV7-9 to TRBJ2-3; D might be TRBD1 or TRBD2, each matching 5 bases. Germline lookup yields CDR1 SEHNR and CDR2 FQNEAQ (reference sequence). V lost 1 base to trimming and J lost 6 bases, with 8 bases between them. The CDR3 length is 13 residues. Written as DNA, the CDR3 is TGTGCCAGCAGCTTAGGGGGACCCGATACGCAGTATTTT. This sequence encodes CASSLGGPDTQYF. Full variable domain (remainder filled in from reference TRBV7-9 and TRBJ2-3): DTGVSQNPRHKITKRGQNVTFRCDPISEHNRLYWYRQTLGQGPEFLTYFQNEAQLEKSRLLSDRFSAERPKGSFSTLEIQRTEQGDSAMYLCASSLGGPDTQYFGPGTRLTVL.

The chain uses TRBV7-2 and TRBJ1-1, with 7 bases lining up with TRBD1. Trimming removed 2 bases from V and 6 bases from J; junction bases left unmatched: 6. Germline-derived CDR1 and CDR2 are SGHTA and FQGNSA. The CDR3 is 14 amino acids. Here the CDR3 reads CASSLLTGMAEAFF. The CDR3 bases are TGTGCCAGCAGCTTATTGACAGGGATGGCTGAAGCTTTCTTT.

The chain carries TRBV2 and TRBJ1-1, with 8 bases aligning to TRBD1. This CDR3 comprises 13 residues. Germline V gives CDR1 SNHLY, CDR2 FYNNEI. V gave up 4 bases and J gave up 4 bases; unmatched junction bases: 2. The CDR3: CASSGDRGTEAFF. The DNA for the CDR3 is TGTGCCAGCAGTGGAGACAGGGGCACTGAAGCTTTCTTT.

This clone was found once. The chain has TRBV28 and TRBJ1-2; TRBD1 agrees at 7 bases. This CDR3 has 13 residues. After removal of 7 bases from V and 1 base from J, the junction contained 3 bases not matched to a gene. Germline CDR1 MDHEN, CDR2 SYDVKM. This chain's CDR3 is CASTGTVNYGYTF. CDR3 sequence (DNA): TGTGCCAGCACCGGGACAGTTAACTATGGCTACACCTTC.

This clone appeared a few times. This chain links TRBV11-3 with TRBJ2-2; D gene unclear. Germline CDR1 and CDR2: SGHNT and YENEEA. The V and J ends lost 0 bases and 3 bases respectively, with 5 bases between them. There are 14 residues in the CDR3. DNA of the CDR3: TGTGCCAGCAGCTTAGAATTCGACACCGGGGAGCTGTTTTTT. This codes for CASSLEFDTGELFF.

This chain uses TRBV6-6 with TRBJ2-6; D possibly corresponds to TRBD1 (5 bases). The CDR3 contains 14 residues. V lost 0 bases and J lost 5, with 5 bases in between. Germline CDR1 and CDR2: MNHNY and SVGAGI (reference sequence). The CDR3, as DNA: TGTGCCAGCAGTTACTCGGACAGGGCCAACGTCCTGACTTTC. It yields the protein CASSYSDRANVLTF.

The V call is TRBV5-6, the J call TRBJ1-4, with D possibly matching TRBD1 (5 bases). This CDR3 comprises 16 residues. Trimming took 4 bases from V and 2 from J, leaving 15 bases between them. Germline CDR1 reads SGHDT; CDR2 reads YYEEEE. The CDR3, as DNA: TGTGCCAGCAGCCCACCCGGGGCCAGGACTAATGAAAAACTGTTTTTT. Its translation: CASSPPGARTNEKLFF.

This chain links TRBV2 with TRBJ2-7; D call uncertain. The CDR3 has 14 amino acids. V was trimmed by 11 bases and J by 0 bases, leaving 17 bases between them. Germline V lookup: CDR1 SNHLY, CDR2 FYNNEI. CDR3 loop: CADKVSESSYEQYF. CDR3 coding DNA: TGTGCCGACAAGGTTTCGGAAAGCTCCTACGAGCAGTACTTC.

This sequence joins TRBV7-6 and TRBJ2-7, with D perhaps matching TRBD2 (6 bases). The germline V gene encodes CDR1 SGHVS and CDR2 FNYEAQ. This CDR3 contains 16 residues. Trimming pared 1 base from V and 4 bases from J, leaving 17 bases between. CDR3 bases: TGTGCCAGCAGCTTAGGGGCTCGGGGGAGATTATACGAGCAGTACTTC. Protein: CASSLGARGRLYEQYF.

The genes are TRBV30 and TRBJ2-2, with D possibly being TRBD2 (10 bases). The CDR3 loop spans 19 amino acids. V lost 7 bases to trimming and J lost 4 bases, with 31 bases between them. Germline V gene sequence: CDR1 GTSNPN, CDR2 SVGIG (reference sequence). CDR3 bases: TGTGCCTTTCACCGGGACAGGGAACAGCGGGGGGGGTCCACCGGGGAGCTGTTTTTT. Translating it yields CAFHRDREQRGGSTGELFF.